The source of this T cell receptor beta chain is a study of cytomegalovirus exposure and HLA in healthy donors. Broader study findings: Immune exposure information available was restricted to CMV serostatus. Some V segments, TRBV6-2 and TRBV6-3 among them, were indistinguishable and were therefore excluded. Rarity held for most TCR sequences, but there were some public TCRs that occurred in many donors.

Points on this clone: No antigen is known for it.

The germline gives CDR1 SNHLY, CDR2 FYNNEI. This CDR3 spans 14 amino acids. Trimming removed 10 bases from V and 7 bases from J; junction bases left unmatched: 15. The PCR contained 60 Vbeta and 13 Jbeta primers. As originally analysed: About 10 million shared chains were among the about 80 million unique TCR beta chains that a later analysis counted. The method was immunoSEQ multiplex PCR; TCRdb's version includes in-frame clones alone and lacks a portion of them. Clonal size and the V and J genes are those of that table, whereas D and trimming came from the DNA. The sample contains some 130,000 clones, roughly three quarters of which appear only once.

Sequencing used PBMCs. The source of this sequence is a man aged 40-49 years in good health and CMV-seronegative. The chain joins TRBV2 to TRBJ2-7, with TRBD2 identical over 8 bases. This CDR3 reads CATSSGGVAEEQYF. Here the CDR3 DNA reads TGTGCCACCTCCTCGGGGGGGGTTGCGGAGGAGCAGTACTTC.